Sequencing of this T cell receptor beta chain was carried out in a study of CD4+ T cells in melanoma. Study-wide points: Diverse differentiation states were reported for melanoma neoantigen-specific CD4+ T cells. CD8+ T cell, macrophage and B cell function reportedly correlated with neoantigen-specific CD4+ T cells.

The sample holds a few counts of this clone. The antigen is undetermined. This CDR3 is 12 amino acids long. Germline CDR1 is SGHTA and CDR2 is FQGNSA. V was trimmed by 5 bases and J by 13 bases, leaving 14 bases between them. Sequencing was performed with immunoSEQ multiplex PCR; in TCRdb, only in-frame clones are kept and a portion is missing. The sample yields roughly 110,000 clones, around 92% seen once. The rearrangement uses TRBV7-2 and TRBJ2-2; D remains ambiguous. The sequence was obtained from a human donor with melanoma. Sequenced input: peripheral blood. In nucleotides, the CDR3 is TGTGCCAGCAGCCCCCCGAAGGTGGGGCTGTTTTTT. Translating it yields CASSPPKVGLFF.